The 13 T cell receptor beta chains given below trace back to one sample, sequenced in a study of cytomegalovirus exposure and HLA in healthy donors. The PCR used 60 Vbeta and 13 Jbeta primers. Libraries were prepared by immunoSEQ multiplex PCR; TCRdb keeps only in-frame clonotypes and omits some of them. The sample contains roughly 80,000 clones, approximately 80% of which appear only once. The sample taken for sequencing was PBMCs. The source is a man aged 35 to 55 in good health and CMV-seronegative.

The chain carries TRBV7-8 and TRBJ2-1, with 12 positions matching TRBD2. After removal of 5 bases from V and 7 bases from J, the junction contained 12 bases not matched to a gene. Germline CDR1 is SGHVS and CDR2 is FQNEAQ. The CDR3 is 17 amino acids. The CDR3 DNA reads TGTGCCAGCAGCAACCGTCTAGCGGGGGGGTTAGGAAATGAGCAGTTCTTC. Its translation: CASSNRLAGGLGNEQFF. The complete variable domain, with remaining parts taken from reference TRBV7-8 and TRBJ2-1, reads GAGVSQSPRYKVAKRGQDVALRCDPISGHVSLFWYQQALGQGPEFLTYFQNEAQLDKSGLPSDRFFAERPEGSVSTLKIQRTQQEDSAVYLCASSNRLAGGLGNEQFFGPGTRLTVL.

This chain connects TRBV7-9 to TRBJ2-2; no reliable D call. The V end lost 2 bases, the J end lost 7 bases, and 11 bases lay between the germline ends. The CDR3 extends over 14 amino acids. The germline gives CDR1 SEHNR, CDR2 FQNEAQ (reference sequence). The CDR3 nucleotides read TGTGCCAGCAGCTTATTCGGGTCAAACGGGGAGCTGTTTTTT. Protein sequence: CASSLFGSNGELFF.

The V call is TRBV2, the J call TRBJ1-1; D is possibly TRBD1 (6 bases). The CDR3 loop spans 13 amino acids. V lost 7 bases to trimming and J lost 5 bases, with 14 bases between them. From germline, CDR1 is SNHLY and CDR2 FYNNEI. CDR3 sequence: CASTGGAGTEAFF. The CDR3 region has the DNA TGTGCCAGCACGGGGGGCGCGGGGACTGAAGCTTTCTTT. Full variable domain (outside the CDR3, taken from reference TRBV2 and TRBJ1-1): EPEVTQTPSHQVTQMGQEVILRCVPISNHLYFYWYRQILGQKVEFLVSFYNNEISEKSEIFDDQFSVERPDGSNFTLKIRSTKLEDSAMYFCASTGGAGTEAFFGQGTRLTVV.

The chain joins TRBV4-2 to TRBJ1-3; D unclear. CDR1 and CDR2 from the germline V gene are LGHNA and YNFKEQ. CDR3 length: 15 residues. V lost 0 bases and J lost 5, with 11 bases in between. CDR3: CASSQDSGFRNTIYF. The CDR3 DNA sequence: TGTGCCAGCAGCCAAGACTCAGGTTTTAGAAACACCATATATTTT.

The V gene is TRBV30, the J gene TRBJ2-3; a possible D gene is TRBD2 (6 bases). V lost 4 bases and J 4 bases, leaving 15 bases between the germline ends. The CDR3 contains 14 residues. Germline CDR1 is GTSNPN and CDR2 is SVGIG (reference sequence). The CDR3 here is CAWKEGLPADTQYF. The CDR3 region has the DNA TGTGCCTGGAAGGAGGGGCTCCCTGCAGATACGCAGTATTTT. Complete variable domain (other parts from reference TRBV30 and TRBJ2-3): SQTIHQWPATLVQPVGSPLSLECTVEGTSNPNLYWYRQAAGRGLQLLFYSVGIGQISSEVPQNLSASRPQDRQFILSSKKLLLSDSGFYLCAWKEGLPADTQYFGPGTRLTVL.

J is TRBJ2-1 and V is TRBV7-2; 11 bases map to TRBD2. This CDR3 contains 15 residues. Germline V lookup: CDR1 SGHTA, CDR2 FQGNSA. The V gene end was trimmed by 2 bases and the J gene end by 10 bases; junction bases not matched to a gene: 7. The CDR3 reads CASSLSTSGGWEQFF. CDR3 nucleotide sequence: TGTGCCAGCAGCTTATCCACTAGCGGGGGTTGGGAGCAGTTCTTC. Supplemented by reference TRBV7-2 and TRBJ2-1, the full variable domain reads GAGVSQSPSNKVTEKGKDVELRCDPISGHTALYWYRQSLGQGLEFLIYFQGNSAPDKSGLPSDRFSAERTGGSVSTLTIQRTQQEDSAVYLCASSLSTSGGWEQFFGPGTRLTVL.

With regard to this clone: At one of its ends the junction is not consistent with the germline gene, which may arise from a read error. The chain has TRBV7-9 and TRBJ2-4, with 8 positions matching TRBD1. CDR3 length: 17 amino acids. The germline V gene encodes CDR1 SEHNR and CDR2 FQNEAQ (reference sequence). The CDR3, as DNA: TGTTCCAGCAGCCTCCGGGACAGGCCAGATCGTATAAACATTCAGTACTTC. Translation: CSSSLRDRPDRINIQYF.

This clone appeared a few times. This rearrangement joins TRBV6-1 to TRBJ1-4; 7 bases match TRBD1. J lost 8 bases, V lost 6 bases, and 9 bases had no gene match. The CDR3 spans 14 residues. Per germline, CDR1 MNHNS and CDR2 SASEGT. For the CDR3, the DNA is TGTGCCAGCAGATCTGCCGGGACAGACGAAAAACTGTTTTTT. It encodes CASRSAGTDEKLFF.

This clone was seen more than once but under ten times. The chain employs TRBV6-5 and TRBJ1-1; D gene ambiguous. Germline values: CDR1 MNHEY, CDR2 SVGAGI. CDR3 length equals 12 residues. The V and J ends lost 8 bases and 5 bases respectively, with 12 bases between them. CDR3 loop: CASEGLGTEAFF. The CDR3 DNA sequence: TGTGCCAGCGAGGGCCTGGGGACTGAAGCTTTCTTT.

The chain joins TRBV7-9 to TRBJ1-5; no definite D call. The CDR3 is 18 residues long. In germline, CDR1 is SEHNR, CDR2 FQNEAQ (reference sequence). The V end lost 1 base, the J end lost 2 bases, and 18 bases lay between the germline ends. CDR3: CASSLGYSGEVGNQPQHF. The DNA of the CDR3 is TGTGCCAGCAGCTTAGGGTATAGTGGAGAGGTTGGCAATCAGCCCCAGCATTTT.

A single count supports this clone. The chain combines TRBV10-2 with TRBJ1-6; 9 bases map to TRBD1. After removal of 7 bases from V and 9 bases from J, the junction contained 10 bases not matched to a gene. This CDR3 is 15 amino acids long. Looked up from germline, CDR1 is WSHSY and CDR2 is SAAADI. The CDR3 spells CASNDPGQGRSPLHF. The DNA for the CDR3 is TGCGCCAGCAACGATCCGGGACAGGGCCGTTCACCCCTCCACTTT.

The CDR3 DNA is TGTGCCAGCAGCCGCAGGGTTAAGGAGACCCAGTACTTC. This translates into CASSRRVKETQYF. The chain uses TRBV9 and TRBJ2-5; tentative D call: TRBD1 (5 bases). The CDR3 sequence is 13 residues long. V was shortened by 4 bases and J by 5 bases, with 12 bases between the two germline ends. Germline CDR1 reads SGDLS; CDR2 reads YYNGEE.

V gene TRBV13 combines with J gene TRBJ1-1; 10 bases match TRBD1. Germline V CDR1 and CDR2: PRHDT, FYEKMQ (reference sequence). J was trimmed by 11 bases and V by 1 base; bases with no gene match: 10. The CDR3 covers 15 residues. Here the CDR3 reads CASSLARDRGLKAFF. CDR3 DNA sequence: TGTGCCAGCAGCTTAGCCCGAGACAGGGGGCTTAAGGCTTTCTTT.